This T cell receptor (beta chain) came from a study of T cells after yellow fever vaccination (dated by TCRdb to 2018 to 2020). In the study overall: The SMART-Seq v4 Ultra Low Input RNA kit was used to prepare libraries from fractions with low cell numbers. To follow T-cell clones before and after both primary and booster YFV17D yellow fever vaccination, bulk TCR alpha and beta repertoires underwent longitudinal sequencing. Two healthy male donors, one aged 18 to 30 and one aged 30 to 40 years, made up the cohort. Blood samples were taken at several timepoints before and after primary and secondary immunization, and bulk PBMC replicates and cell subsets were isolated.

The CDR3 spans 11 residues, from the cysteine through the phenylalanine. The kept DNA is CDR3 alone, 33 bases in frame from the first base. V is cut by 5 bases and J by 5 bases, and the space between the germline ends is 6 bases. From a lookup of the germline V gene, CDR1 and CDR2 are SGHTA and FQGNSA. Remarks on this clonotype: Its antigen remains unidentified. Base quality data are lacking; no much larger clone is found one base away.

TCR cDNA was synthesized by 5'RACE template switching, through which a universal primer site and unique molecular identifiers were introduced. Priming for cDNA synthesis came from both the TCR alpha and TCR beta constant segments. Library amplification involved two PCR steps, and the second step added sample barcodes and sequencing adapters. Sequencing of libraries was performed on Illumina HiSeq 2500 (2x100 bp) or NovaSeq (2x150 bp). The paper's processing steps were these. Demultiplexing of reads and collapsing into UMI consensus sequences were performed with MIGEC, and V(D)J alignment was carried out with MiXCR. Vaccine-responding clonotypes were identified with edgeR using replicate PBMC samples, with FDR below 0.01 and a log2 fold change above 5 up to day 15 being required. Each bulk clonotype received a CD4 or CD8 identity based on whether the sequenced CD4 or CD8 repertoire contained that clonotype at higher abundance. In TCRdb, the public reads were trimmed at Q25 with fastp and aligned with MiXCR, with productive beta chains retained. Each record represents a unique CDR3 protein, reported with the most common genes and DNA among its rows. The authors' filters were not applied to this entry. The sample table shows about 510,000 distinct CDR3 sequences, and 20% to 25% are seen once. 15% to 20% of the sample goes to the ten largest clones.

Read against the paper, the sample's treatment or condition label means: live attenuated yellow fever vaccine strain. At each blood-draw timepoint, two biological replicates of bulk PBMCs were collected. A standard Ficoll-Paque protocol was used to isolate PBMCs from peripheral blood. TriZol was used to extract RNA from bulk PBMCs, CD4 and CD8 fractions, and dextramer-positive and dextramer-negative fractions. What the authors observed across the whole study: Most clones expanded after primary vaccination (almost 97% of CD4 and approximately 86% of CD8) were re-detected after the booster, suggesting that broad memory maintenance occurred. Compared with the primary T-cell response, the secondary T-cell response was faster but weaker, reaching its peak on day 5 rather than on day 15. A small fraction of clonotypes showed up in both the CD4 and CD8 compartments, probably as a result of convergent recombination. Because the study included only a couple of donors, the extent to which the findings can be generalized is limited. FACS-sorted repertoires could contain abundant contaminating clonotypes from the bulk population, so computational filtering was required.

This specimen was PBMCs, taken roughly 20 days after the first yellow fever vaccination. The receptor was isolated from a man between 18 and 29 years old who received the YFV17D yellow fever vaccine. Recombination joined TRBV7-2 with TRBJ1-2, with the D gene not confidently named. The sequenced DNA: TGTGCCAGCAGCGTACGATATGGCTACACCTTC. Translation gives CASSVRYGYTF.